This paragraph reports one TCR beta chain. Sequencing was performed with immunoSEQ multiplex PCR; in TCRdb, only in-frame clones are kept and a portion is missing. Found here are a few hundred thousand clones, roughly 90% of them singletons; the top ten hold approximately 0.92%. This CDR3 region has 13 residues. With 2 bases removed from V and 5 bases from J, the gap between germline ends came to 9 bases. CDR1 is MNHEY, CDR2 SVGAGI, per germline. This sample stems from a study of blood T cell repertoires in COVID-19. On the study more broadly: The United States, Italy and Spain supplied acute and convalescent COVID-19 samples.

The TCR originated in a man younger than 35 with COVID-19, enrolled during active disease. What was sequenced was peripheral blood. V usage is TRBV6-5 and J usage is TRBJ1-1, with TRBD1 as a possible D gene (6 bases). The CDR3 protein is CASSYQQGTEAFF. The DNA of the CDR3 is TGTGCCAGCAGTTACCAGCAGGGGACTGAAGCTTTCTTT.